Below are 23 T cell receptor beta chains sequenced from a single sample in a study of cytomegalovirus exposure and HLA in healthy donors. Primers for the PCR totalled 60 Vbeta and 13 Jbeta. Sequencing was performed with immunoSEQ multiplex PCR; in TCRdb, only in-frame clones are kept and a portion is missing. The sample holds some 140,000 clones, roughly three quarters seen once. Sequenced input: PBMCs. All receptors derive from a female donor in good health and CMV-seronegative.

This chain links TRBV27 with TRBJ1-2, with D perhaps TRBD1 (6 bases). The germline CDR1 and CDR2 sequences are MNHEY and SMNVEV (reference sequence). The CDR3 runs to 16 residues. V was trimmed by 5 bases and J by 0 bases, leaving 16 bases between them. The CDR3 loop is CASSTRWGQTNYGYTF. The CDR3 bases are TGTGCCAGCAGTACCCGTTGGGGGCAAACTAACTATGGCTACACCTTC.

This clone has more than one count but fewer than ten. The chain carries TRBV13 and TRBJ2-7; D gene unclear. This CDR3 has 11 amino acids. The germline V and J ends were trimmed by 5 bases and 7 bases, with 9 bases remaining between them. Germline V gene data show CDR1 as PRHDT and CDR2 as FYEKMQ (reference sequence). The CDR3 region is CASSTGEEQYF. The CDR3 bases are TGTGCCAGCAGCACCGGTGAGGAGCAGTACTTC.

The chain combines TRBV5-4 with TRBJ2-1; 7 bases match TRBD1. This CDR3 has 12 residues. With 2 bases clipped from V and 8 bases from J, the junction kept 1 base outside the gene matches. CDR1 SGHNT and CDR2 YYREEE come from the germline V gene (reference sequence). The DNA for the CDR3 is TGTGCCAGCAGCTTTCAGGGGGATGAGCAGTTCTTC. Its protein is CASSFQGDEQFF.

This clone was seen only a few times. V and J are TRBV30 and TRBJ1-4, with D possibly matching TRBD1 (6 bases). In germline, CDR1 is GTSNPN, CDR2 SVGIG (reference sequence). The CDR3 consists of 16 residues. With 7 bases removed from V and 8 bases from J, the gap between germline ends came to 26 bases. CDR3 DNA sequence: TGTGCCTTGAGCCCCAAGGGAAACAGGGTGAGAGAAAAACTGTTTTTT. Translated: CALSPKGNRVREKLFF.

This CDR3 reads CASSPRDRNTYEQYF. As DNA, the CDR3 is TGCGCCAGCAGCCCCCGGGACAGAAATACTTACGAGCAGTACTTC. This chain joins TRBV5-1 and TRBJ2-7, with TRBD1 matching 7 bases. The length of the CDR3 is 15 residues. Trimming cost V 4 bases and J 4 bases; bases outside gene matches: 11. The germline gives CDR1 SGHRS, CDR2 YFSETQ.

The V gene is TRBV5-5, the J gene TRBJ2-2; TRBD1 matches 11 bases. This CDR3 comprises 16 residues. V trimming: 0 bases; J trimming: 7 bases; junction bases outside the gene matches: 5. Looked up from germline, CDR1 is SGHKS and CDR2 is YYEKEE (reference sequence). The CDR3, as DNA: TGTGCCAGCAGCTTGGGGACAGGGGGCTGGGACGGGGAGCTGTTTTTT. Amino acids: CASSLGTGGWDGELFF.

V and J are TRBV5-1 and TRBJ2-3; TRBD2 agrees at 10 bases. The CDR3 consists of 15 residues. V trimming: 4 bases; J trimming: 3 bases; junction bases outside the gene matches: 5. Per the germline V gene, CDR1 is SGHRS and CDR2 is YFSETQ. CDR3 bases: TGCGCCAGCAGCCCCGGACTAGCGGATACAGATACGCAGTATTTT. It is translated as CASSPGLADTDTQYF.

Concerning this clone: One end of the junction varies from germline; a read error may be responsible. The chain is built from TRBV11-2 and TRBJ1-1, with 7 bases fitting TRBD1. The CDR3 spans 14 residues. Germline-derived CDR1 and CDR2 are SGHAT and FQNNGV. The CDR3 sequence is CAGSRIQGSTEAFF. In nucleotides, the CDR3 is TGTGCCGGCAGCCGCATACAGGGGTCCACTGAAGCTTTCTTT.

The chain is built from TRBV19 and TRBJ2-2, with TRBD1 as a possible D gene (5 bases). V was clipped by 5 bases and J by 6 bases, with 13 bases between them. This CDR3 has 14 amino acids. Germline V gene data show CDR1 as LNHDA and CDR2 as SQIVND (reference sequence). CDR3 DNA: TGTGCCAGTAGTCTTAACAGGTTCCCCGGGGAGCTGTTTTTT. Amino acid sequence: CASSLNRFPGELFF.

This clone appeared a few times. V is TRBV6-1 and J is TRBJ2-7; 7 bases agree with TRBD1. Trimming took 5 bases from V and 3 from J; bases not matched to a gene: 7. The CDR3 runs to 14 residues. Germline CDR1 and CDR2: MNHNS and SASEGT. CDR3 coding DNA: TGTGCCAGCAGTTCGACAGGGTTGAGCTACGAGCAGTACTTC. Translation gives CASSSTGLSYEQYF.

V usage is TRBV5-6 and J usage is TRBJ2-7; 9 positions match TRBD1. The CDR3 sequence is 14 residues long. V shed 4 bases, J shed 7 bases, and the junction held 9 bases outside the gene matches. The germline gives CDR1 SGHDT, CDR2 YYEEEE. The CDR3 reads CASSLGTGLREQYF. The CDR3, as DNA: TGTGCCAGCAGCCTAGGGACAGGGTTAAGGGAGCAGTACTTC.

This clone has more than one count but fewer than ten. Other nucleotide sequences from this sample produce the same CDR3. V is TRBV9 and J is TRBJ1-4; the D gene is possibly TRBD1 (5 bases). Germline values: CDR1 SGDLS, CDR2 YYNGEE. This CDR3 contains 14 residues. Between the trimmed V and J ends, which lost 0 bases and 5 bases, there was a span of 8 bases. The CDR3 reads CASSVGGANEKLFF. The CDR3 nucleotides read TGTGCCAGCAGCGTAGGTGGGGCGAATGAAAAACTGTTTTTT.

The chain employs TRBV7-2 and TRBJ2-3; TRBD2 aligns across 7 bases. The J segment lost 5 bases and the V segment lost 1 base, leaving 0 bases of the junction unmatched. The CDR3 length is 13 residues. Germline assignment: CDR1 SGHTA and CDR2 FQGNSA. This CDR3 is CASSLGTRDTQYF. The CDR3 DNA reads TGTGCCAGCAGCTTAGGGACTAGAGATACGCAGTATTTT.

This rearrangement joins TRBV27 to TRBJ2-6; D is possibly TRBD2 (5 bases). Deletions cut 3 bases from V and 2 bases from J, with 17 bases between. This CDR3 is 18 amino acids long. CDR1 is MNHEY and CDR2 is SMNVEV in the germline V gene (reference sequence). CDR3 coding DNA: TGTGCCAGCAGTTTTCGTTCCCCGCCCGGGACTGGGGCCAACGTCCTGACTTTC. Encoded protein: CASSFRSPPGTGANVLTF. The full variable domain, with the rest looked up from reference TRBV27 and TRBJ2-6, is EAQVTQNPRYLITVTGKKLTVTCSQNMNHEYMSWYRQDPGLGLRQIYYSMNVEVTDKGDVPEGYKVSRKEKRNFPLILESPSPNQTSLYFCASSFRSPPGTGANVLTFGAGSRLTVL.

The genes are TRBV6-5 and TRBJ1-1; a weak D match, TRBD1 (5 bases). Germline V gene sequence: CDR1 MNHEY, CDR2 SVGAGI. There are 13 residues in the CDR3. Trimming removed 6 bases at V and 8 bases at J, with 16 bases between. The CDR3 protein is CASSLSRGGEAFF. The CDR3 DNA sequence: TGTGCCAGCAGCCTCAGTAGGGGTGGAGAAGCTTTCTTT.

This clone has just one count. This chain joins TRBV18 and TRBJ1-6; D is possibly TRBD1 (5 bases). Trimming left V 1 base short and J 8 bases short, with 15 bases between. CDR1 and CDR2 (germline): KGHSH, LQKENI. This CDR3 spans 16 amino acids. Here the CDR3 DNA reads TGTGCCAGCTCACCACGGGCAGGGCGAGATGATTCACCCCTCCACTTT. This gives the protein CASSPRAGRDDSPLHF.

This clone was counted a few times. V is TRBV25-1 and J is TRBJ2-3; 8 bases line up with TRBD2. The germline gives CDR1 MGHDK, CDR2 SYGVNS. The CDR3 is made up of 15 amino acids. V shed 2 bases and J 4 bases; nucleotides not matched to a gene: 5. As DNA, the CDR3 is TGTGCCAGCAGTGAAAGCGGGGGACCGTCAGATACGCAGTATTTT. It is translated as CASSESGGPSDTQYF.

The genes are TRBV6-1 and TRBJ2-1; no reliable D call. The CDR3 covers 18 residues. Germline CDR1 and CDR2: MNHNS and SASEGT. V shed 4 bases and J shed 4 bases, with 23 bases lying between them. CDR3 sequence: CASSVLGSEAATYNEQFF. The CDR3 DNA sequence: TGTGCCAGCAGTGTATTGGGTTCAGAGGCGGCGACTTACAATGAGCAGTTCTTC.

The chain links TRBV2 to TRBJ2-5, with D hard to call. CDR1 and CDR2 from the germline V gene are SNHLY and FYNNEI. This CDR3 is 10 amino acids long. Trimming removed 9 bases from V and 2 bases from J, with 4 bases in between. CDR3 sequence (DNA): TGTGCCAGTCTACAAGAGACCCAGTACTTC. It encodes CASLQETQYF.

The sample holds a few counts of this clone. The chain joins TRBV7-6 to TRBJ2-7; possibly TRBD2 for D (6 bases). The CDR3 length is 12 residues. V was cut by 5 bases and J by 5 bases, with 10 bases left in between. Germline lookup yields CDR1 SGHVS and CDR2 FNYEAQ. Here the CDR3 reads CASSPGGDEQYF. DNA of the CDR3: TGTGCCAGCAGCCCCGGGGGAGACGAGCAGTACTTC.

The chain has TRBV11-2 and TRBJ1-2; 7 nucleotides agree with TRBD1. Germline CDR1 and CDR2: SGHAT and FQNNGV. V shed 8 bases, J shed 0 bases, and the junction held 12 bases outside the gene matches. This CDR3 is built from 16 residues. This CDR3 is CASSSPTGRPNYGYTF. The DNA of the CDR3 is TGTGCCAGCTCTAGCCCGACAGGGCGCCCTAACTATGGCTACACCTTC.

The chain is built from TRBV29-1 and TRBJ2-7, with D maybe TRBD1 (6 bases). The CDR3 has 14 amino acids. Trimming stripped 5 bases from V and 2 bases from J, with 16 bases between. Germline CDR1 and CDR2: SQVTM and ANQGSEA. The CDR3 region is CSVSYGQSTYEQYF. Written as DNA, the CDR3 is TGCAGCGTTTCGTACGGACAGTCGACCTACGAGCAGTACTTC.

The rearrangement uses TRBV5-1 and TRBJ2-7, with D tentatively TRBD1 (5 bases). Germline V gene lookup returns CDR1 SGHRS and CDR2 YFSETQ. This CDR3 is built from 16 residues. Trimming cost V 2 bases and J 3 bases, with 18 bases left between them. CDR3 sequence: CASSFTLDTVSYEQYF. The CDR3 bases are TGCGCCAGCAGCTTCACATTGGACACTGTAAGCTACGAGCAGTACTTC.